Listed below are T cell receptor beta chains from one sample, sequenced in a study of shared clonotypes between healthy human individuals. The assay was immunoSEQ multiplex PCR, and TCRdb's table has in-frame clones only and misses some. The sample has 1,400,000 or so clones, around 98.5% seen once; the top ten hold 0.36%. Sequenced input: naive CD4+ T cells sorted from blood. Source of these receptors: a man aged 25 to 40 in good health. The CDR3 runs from the conserved cysteine through the conserved F or W.

>TRBJ2-5|TRBV11-1
CASSPDWGRKETQYF
>TRBJ2-7|TRBV5-5
CASSFNTYEQYF
>TRBJ2-5|TRBV7-9
CASSETGLLQETQYF
>TRBJ1-1|TRBV11-2
CASSLYSQYTEAFF
>TRBJ2-3|TRBV12-2
CASRLAGVVGSGRTDTQYF
>TRBJ1-2|TRBV10-3
CAISESQGFYGYTF
>TRBJ2-1|TRBV15
CATSRDRTGYEQFF
>TRBJ1-1|TRBV7-9
CASSLGQGEDTEAFF
>TRBJ2-1|TRBV4-1
CASSQEPRVGEQFF
>TRBJ1-1|TRBV2
CASSLDRWNTEAFF
>TRBJ2-2|TRBV18
CASSRRASNTGELFF
>TRBJ1-3|TRBV28
CASSSGQFSGNTIYF
>TRBJ2-7|TRBV5-4
CASSHIAGGPYEQYF
>TRBJ2-7|TRBV20-1
CSARGLYEQYF
>TRBJ2-1|TRBV18
CASSPDRPGEQFF
>TRBJ2-5|TRBV14
CASSLRTGAQETQYF
>TRBJ2-7|TRBV7-2
CASSSLGPGREQYF
>TRBJ2-7|TRBV15
CATSRDPGLAGGHEQYF
>TRBJ2-1|TRBV2
CAREANKQFF
>TRBJ2-2|TRBV19
CASSISNRAAGELFF
>TRBJ2-7|TRBV5-1
CASSLLGTGVYEQYF
>TRBJ1-3|TRBV7-9
CASSPGTDTGNTIYF
>TRBJ2-7|TRBV21-1
CASSKPRQGSISSYEQYF
>TRBJ1-2|TRBV27
CASSLVRGDYGYTF
>TRBJ1-5|TRBV9
CASSPDLAVNQPQHF
>TRBJ2-7|TRBV10-3
CAIREWTASSYEQYF
>TRBJ2-2|TRBV29-1
CSGLAGEWGLNTGELFF
>TRBJ2-2|TRBV5-4
CASSLAGRLAGELFF
>TRBJ1-1|TRBV18
CASSPAAMNTEAFF
>TRBJ1-1|TRBV7-2
CASRRQVRTEAFF
>TRBJ2-1|TRBV7-2
CASSLALAASYNEQFF
>TRBJ2-5|TRBV5-1
CASSPGPFKETQYF
>TRBJ2-2|TRBV15
CATSIGTVGELFF
>TRBJ2-3|TRBV5-1
CASSAGVTDTQYF
>TRBJ2-1|TRBV19
CASSTGQSSYNEQFF
>TRBJ1-2|TRBV4-1
CASSQDGYGYTF
>TRBJ1-5|TRBV5-4
CASSLDSNQPQHF
>TRBJ2-7|TRBV27
CASSRGQIDGTYEQYF
>TRBJ2-7|TRBV7-3
CASSPGRAYYEQYF
>TRBJ1-1|TRBV19
CASSTERQGRAFF
>TRBJ1-4|TRBV11-2
CASSLVQGGYNEKLFF
>TRBJ2-7|TRBV2
CASRKGGGGPYEQYF
>TRBJ2-7|TRBV6-5
CASSYTGTGDLEQYF